The entry below gives a single T cell receptor (beta chain) sequence along with its context. This clone was seen many times. The antigen it binds to is not known. Diagnosis of CVID followed standard criteria, namely serum IgG, IgA and/or IgM below the normal range together with specific antibody deficiency. A total of 44 subjects (roughly 15 female and 29 male; age range roughly 8 to 70 years, mean age roughly 40) were included in the CVID group. Most of the CVID patients and most of the healthy controls were of Caucasian heritage. All CVID subjects had received replacement immunoglobulin therapy for at least one year at the time of study participation. At the time of blood collection, no CVID subject was ill or was being treated with immunomodulatory or immunosuppressive medication. Heparinized peripheral whole blood samples of about 5 to 8.5 ml were collected from each donor. Genomic DNA from adults with common variable immune deficiency (CVID) and from healthy adult controls was used to sequence TCRbeta CDR3 repertoires. Diluted blood was density-centrifuged over Hypaque 1077 or Ficoll-Paque to isolate peripheral blood mononuclear cells. Genomic DNA was obtained from unsorted mononuclear cells through either Qiagen column purification or a centrifugation-based method.

Equivalent amounts of genomic DNA from CVID and control samples were used as sequencing input. For every sample, a 60 bp segment covering the rearranged TCRbeta CDR3 region was amplified and then sequenced. The immunoSEQ assay, a bias-corrected multiplex PCR combined with high-throughput sequencing, was used for TCRbeta amplification. The study's processing was this. Each unique nucleotide sequence was treated as a clone and annotated with V, D and J genes, copy number and frequency. Sequences were labeled productive if in frame, and non-productive if out of frame or containing stop codons. Clonality was calculated from Shannon's entropy as previously described. The predicted amino acid sequences of productive clones were used to derive mean CDR3 Kyte-Doolittle hydropathy. Scaled V gene usage was hierarchically clustered using Manhattan distance and complete linkage with the R hclust function. Sharing of clones by CDR3 amino acid sequence was evaluated through resampling of 12 repertoires per group over 100 rounds. Repertoires were searched for approximately 70 published EBV-specific and about 240 published CMV-specific TCRbeta sequences. Two CVID samples yielding fewer than 10,000 sequences were excluded from analysis, leaving fewer than 50 CVID repertoires. TCRdb holds this immuneACCESS table with in-frame rearrangements only. Some clones are missing; in checked studies, unresolved V genes explain under half, and the rest has no known cause. The DNA was the basis for D and trimming; V, J and clone size are from that table. This sample shows roughly 25,000 clones, and none of them turns up only once. The leading ten clones occupy about 24% of the sample.

The data stem from a study of T cell clonality in common variable immunodeficiency (dated by TCRdb to between 2015 and 2016). What the study reported, not specific to this receptor: CVID TCRbeta sequences reportedly showed fewer deletions and N-nucleotide insertions and lacked highly modified clones with 13 or more V deletions. Even though DNA input was the same, control samples had an average of about 80,000 unique sequences each, compared with some 32,000 in CVID samples. According to the authors, figuring out what caused the increased clonality in CVID would require sequencing the repertoires of T cell subpopulations. Differences among patients in the CVID cohort limited the correlations between repertoire features and clinical complications. CVID subjects shared fewer TCRbeta clones with each other than healthy controls did (p < 0.0001). Compared with healthy controls, CVID subjects showed increased TCRbeta clonality (t-test p = 0.018), a feature most characteristic of about a third of subjects.

Sequences were obtained from peripheral blood mononuclear cells. The receptor was isolated from a human donor with common variable immunodeficiency.

The CDR3 in this case is CASSPQRTGNEQFF. CDR3 DNA, as far as it was read: TGTGCCAGCAGCCCTCAGAGGACAGGCAATGAG. The sequence is built from TRBV16 and TRBJ2-1; 7 central nucleotides agree with TRBD1. The read terminates 3 residues before the CDR3 end, so the remaining end is supplied by the germline J gene. The germline V gene yields KGHSY for CDR1 and FQNENV for CDR2. V ends up 4 bases short and J 6 bases short, with an unmatched junction base count of 6. Counted from cysteine to phenylalanine, this CDR3 has 14 amino acids. The 33 bases shown cover part of the CDR3, and their frame starts at base 1.